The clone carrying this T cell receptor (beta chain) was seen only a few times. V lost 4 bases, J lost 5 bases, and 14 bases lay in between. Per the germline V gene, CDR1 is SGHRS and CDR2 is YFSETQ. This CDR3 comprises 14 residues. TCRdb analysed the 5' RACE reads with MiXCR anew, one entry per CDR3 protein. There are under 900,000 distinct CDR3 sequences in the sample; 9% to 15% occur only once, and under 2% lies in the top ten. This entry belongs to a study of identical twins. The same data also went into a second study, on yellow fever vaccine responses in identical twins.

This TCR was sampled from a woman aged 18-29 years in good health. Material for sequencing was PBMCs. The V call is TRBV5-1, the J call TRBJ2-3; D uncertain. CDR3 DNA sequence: TGCGCCAGCAGCGCCGGGCCCTTCTTAGATACGCAGTATTTT. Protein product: CASSAGPFLDTQYF.